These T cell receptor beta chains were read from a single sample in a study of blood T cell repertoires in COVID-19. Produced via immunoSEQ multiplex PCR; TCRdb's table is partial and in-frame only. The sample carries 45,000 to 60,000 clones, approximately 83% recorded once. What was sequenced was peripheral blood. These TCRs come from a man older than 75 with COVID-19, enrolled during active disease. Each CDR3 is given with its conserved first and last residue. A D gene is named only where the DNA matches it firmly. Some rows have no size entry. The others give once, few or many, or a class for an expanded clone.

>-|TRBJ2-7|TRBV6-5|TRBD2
TGTGCCAGCAGTCCTATTGGGGAGGGATACTACGAGCAGTACTTC
CASSPIGEGYYEQYF
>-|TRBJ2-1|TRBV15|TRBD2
TGTGCCACCAGCACCGGGCCCGGGACTAGCGGGGGTGAGCAGTTCTTC
CATSTGPGTSGGEQFF
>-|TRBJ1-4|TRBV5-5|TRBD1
TGTGCCAGCAGCCCCTGGAATAGGGGGCAAGAAAAACTGTTTTTT
CASSPWNRGQEKLFF
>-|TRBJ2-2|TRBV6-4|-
TGTGCCAGCAGAGGGGCGGCGAACACCGGGGAGCTGTTTTTT
CASRGAANTGELFF
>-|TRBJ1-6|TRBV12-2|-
TGTGCAAGTCGCCGCCGGACAGGGACCTCACCCCTCCACTTT
CASRRRTGTSPLHF
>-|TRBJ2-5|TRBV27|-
TGTGCCAGCAGTTTAGGCTCCCCCCAAGAGACCCAGTACTTC
CASSLGSPQETQYF
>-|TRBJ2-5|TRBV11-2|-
TGTGCCAGCAGCTTGCGGAGGGGAGAGACCCAGTACTTC
CASSLRRGETQYF
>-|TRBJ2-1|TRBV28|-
TGTGCCAGCAGTTTATATTATTCGCGGGATCCCGACAATGAGCAGTTCTTC
CASSLYYSRDPDNEQFF
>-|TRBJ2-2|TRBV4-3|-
TGCGCCAGCAGCCAAGATCCTAACAGTCTGAACACCGGGGAGCTGTTTTTT
CASSQDPNSLNTGELFF
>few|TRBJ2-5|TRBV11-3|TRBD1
TGTGCCAGCAGCTTAGGGGGACAGGGGGCACAAGAGACCCAGTACTTC
CASSLGGQGAQETQYF
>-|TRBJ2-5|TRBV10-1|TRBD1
TGCGCCACCAGAAAAGGGGGCCCGTACCAAGAGACCCAGTACTTC
CATRKGGPYQETQYF
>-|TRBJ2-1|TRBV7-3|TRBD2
TGTGCCAGCAGCGTCACTAGCGCCGACTACAATGAGCAGTTCTTC
CASSVTSADYNEQFF
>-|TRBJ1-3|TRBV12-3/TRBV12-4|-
TGTGCCAGCAGCATACAGTACACCATATATTTT
CASSIQYTIYF
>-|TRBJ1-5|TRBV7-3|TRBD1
TGTGCCAGCAGCCCGGACAGGAGAGGGAATTTTGGCAATCAGCCCCAGCATTTT
CASSPDRRGNFGNQPQHF
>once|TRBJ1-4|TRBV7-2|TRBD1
TGTGCCAGCAGCTCGACAGGGTTGCGGGAAAAACTGTTTTTT
CASSSTGLREKLFF
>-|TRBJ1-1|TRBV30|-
TGTGCCTGGAGCCCAGTGAACACTGAAGCTTTCTTT
CAWSPVNTEAFF
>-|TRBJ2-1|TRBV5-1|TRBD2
TGCGCCAGCAGCTCCGGGACTAGCGGGACCTACAATGAGCAGTTCTTC
CASSSGTSGTYNEQFF
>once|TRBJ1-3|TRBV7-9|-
TGTGCCAGCAGCTCGTCTCTGGGGCCCAAAAACACCATATATTTT
CASSSSLGPKNTIYF
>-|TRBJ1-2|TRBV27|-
TGTGCCAGCAGTACTTGGACTCTGGCAGGAGACTATGGCTACACCTTC
CASSTWTLAGDYGYTF
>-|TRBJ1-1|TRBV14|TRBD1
TGTGCCAGCAGCCAGGGGAACAGGGGGCTGGCAGCTTTCTTT
CASSQGNRGLAAFF
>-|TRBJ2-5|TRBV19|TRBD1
TGTGCCAGTAGTATTTTACCCTACGGACAGGGGCAAGAGACCCAGTACTTC
CASSILPYGQGQETQYF
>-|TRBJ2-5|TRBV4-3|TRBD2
TGCGCCAGCAGCCAAGAGCTAGCGGGAGCTTTGGGGCAACAGACCCAGTACTTC
CASSQELAGALGQQTQYF